This paragraph covers one T cell receptor (beta chain) sequence. Antigen: not known. This entry comes from a study of shared clonotypes between healthy human individuals. Study results and limitations: A small donor pool kept down the genetic and exposure-history diversity that was represented. Sample collection involved blood only; tissue repertoires are likely different.

Among the donors, all were Caucasian adults who lived in Nashville, Tennessee. V lost 3 bases and J 6 bases, leaving 13 bases between the germline ends. The CDR3 has 13 residues. Germline V lookup: CDR1 SGDLS, CDR2 YYNGEE. The assay was immunoSEQ multiplex PCR, and TCRdb's table has in-frame clones only and misses some. The sample has a few million clones, around 94% seen once. The origin of this receptor is a man younger than 35 in good health. Sequencing was performed on naive CD4+ T cells sorted from blood. As to subset: CD45RA+ positively selected. This chain uses TRBV9 with TRBJ2-7, with D perhaps given as TRBD1 or TRBD2 (5 bases each). The CDR3 spells CASSGSRDREQYF. The CDR3 bases are TGTGCCAGCAGCGGAAGCCGGGACCGCGAGCAGTACTTC.